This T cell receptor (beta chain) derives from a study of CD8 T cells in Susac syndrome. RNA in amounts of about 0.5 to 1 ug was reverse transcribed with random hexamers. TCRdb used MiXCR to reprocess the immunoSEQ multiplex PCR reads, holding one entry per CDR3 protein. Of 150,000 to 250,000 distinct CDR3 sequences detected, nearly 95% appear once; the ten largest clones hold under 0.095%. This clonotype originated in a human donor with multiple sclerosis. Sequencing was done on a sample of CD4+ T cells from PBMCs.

CDR3 bases: TGTGCCAGCTCACCACCGGGCAACGAAGACATCAATGAGCAGTTCTTC. It encodes CASSPPGNEDINEQFF. The V gene is TRBV18, the J gene TRBJ2-1; the D is unclear. This CDR3 region has 16 residues. Trimming cost V 0 bases and J 6 bases, with 15 bases left between them. CDR1 is KGHSH and CDR2 is LQKENI in the germline V gene.